These 8 T cell receptor beta chains came from one sample sequenced in a study of T cells in Graves' hyperthyroidism and ophthalmopathy. TCR beta CDR3 sequences were amplified from RNA transcripts. The TCR CDR3 first-round RT-PCR relied on the HTBI primer set. TCRdb re-analysed the multiplex PCR reads in MiXCR, keeping a single row per CDR3 protein. The sample yields more than 550,000 distinct CDR3 sequences, 18% seen once. The sample was blood. These TCRs come from a woman in her fifties or sixties with Graves' hyperthyroidism that later progressed to Graves' ophthalmopathy.

This clonotype occurred many times. The V call is TRBV2, the J call TRBJ2-2; no clear D gene. The V end lost 7 bases, the J end lost 4 bases, and 16 bases lay between the germline ends. This CDR3 is 15 amino acids long. Germline values: CDR1 SNHLY, CDR2 FYNNEI. CDR3 amino acids: CASTFDLGGTGELFF. The CDR3 DNA sequence: TGTGCCAGCACCTTCGACCTAGGTGGCACCGGGGAGCTGTTTTTT.

This clonotype showed up many times. The CDR3 reads CSASRASNTGELFF. CDR3 DNA: TGCAGTGCTAGTAGGGCCTCGAACACCGGGGAGCTGTTTTTT. The V call is TRBV20-1, the J call TRBJ2-2; D not certain. Germline loops: CDR1 DFQATT, CDR2 SNEGSKA (reference sequence). CDR3 size: 14 residues. The V end was cut by 3 bases, the J end by 0 bases, with 8 bases between.

This sequence joins TRBV18 and TRBJ1-4; the D is unclear. The CDR3 consists of 16 residues. Germline lookup yields CDR1 KGHSH and CDR2 LQKENI. Trimming removed 0 bases from V and 0 bases from J, with 8 bases in between. The CDR3 sequence: CASSPPGGATNEKLFF. The DNA for the CDR3 is TGTGCCAGCTCACCACCGGGAGGTGCAACTAATGAAAAACTGTTTTTT.

This clonotype was observed at least ten times. This chain connects TRBV6-1 to TRBJ1-6; a possible D gene is TRBD1 (5 bases). CDR3 size: 15 residues. CDR1 and CDR2 (germline): MNHNS, SASEGT. Trimming stripped 4 bases from V and 10 bases from J, with 17 bases between. CDR3 loop: CASSGQGRIISPLHF. The CDR3 nucleotides are TGTGCCAGCAGTGGGCAGGGCCGAATAATATCACCCCTCCACTTT.

The J gene is TRBJ1-6, the V gene TRBV9, with a possible D match to TRBD1 (5 bases). The V end was cut by 0 bases, the J end by 7 bases, with 14 bases between. The germline V gene has CDR1 SGDLS and CDR2 YYNGEE. The CDR3 length is 16 residues. The DNA for the CDR3 is TGTGCCAGCAGCGTAGAAGGAGGCCGGGGCAATTCACCCCTCCACTTT. It is translated as CASSVEGGRGNSPLHF.

This clonotype was counted at least ten times. The chain joins TRBV30 to TRBJ2-7, with D possibly being TRBD1 (5 bases). Germline-derived CDR1 and CDR2 are GTSNPN and SVGIG (reference sequence). Between the trimmed V and J ends, which lost 4 bases and 4 bases, there was a span of 11 bases. This CDR3 comprises 12 residues. The CDR3: CAWTRDSYEQYF. The CDR3 DNA reads as TGTGCCTGGACTAGAGACAGTTACGAGCAGTACTTC.

The V and J genes are TRBV3-1 and TRBJ2-1; D not certain. Germline V gene sequence: CDR1 LGHDT, CDR2 YNNKEL (reference sequence). Trimming cost V 0 bases and J 3 bases, with 9 bases left between them. The CDR3 sequence is 15 residues long. The CDR3 sequence is CASSQDSASYNEQFF. Here the CDR3 DNA reads TGTGCCAGCAGCCAAGATTCAGCGAGCTACAATGAGCAGTTCTTC.

This clonotype was recorded many times. This chain links TRBV2 with TRBJ1-5; D is possibly TRBD1 (6 bases). The CDR3 length is 14 residues. V dropped 7 bases and J dropped 6 bases, with 16 bases sitting between them. The germline V gene encodes CDR1 SNHLY and CDR2 FYNNEI. The CDR3 DNA sequence: TGTGCCAGCAAGGAACAGGGTGTCGGTCAGCCCCAGCATTTT. Protein product: CASKEQGVGQPQHF.